Listed here are 17 T cell receptor delta chains from one sample, sequenced in a study of delta chains in infants with herpesvirus infections. PBMC RNA was reverse transcribed using gamma-chain- and delta-chain-specific primers. TCRdb re-called clones from the RT-PCR reads using CATT. The sample has hundreds of delta-chain clones; around 40% are singletons. The input for sequencing was peripheral blood, taken at time point 3 of longitudinal follow-up. The receptor set was obtained from a human donor who was a Ugandan infant, either HIV-exposed or HIV-unexposed (not recorded which).

This clone counts as large. V usage is TRDV1 and J usage is TRDJ1; D may be TRDD3 (7 bases). Germline-derived CDR1 and CDR2 are TSWWSYY and QGS. This CDR3 contains 21 residues. The V and J ends lost 6 bases and 9 bases respectively, with 41 bases between them. CDR3 bases: TGTGCTCTTGGAACGGGGGGTCGGCCTTCCACCCCTGTCTGGGGGGTTGGGGAACTCATCTTT. As protein: CALGTGGRPSTPVWGVGELIF.

Turning to this clone: With only one base between it and a far larger clone, this is likely a read error. Other DNA variants within this sample encode the same CDR3. The chain employs TRDV2 and TRDJ3; 7 positions agree with TRDD3. The CDR3 length is 18 residues. From germline, CDR1 is GEAIGNYY and CDR2 EKD. Trimming removed 1 base from V and 0 bases from J; junction bases left unmatched: 5. The CDR3 coding sequence is TGTGCCTGTGACACGGGGGGATTCAGCTCCTGGGACACCCGACAGATGTTTTTC. Translated: CACDTGGFSSWDTRQMFF.

This clone was seen once. A far larger clone is only one base removed, so a read error is likely. The chain employs TRDV1 and TRDJ1, with TRDD3 matching over 11 bases. J gave up 13 bases and V 6 bases, and 22 bases lay outside the gene matches. CDR3 size: 17 residues. Per germline, CDR1 TSWWSYY and CDR2 QGS. CDR3 residues: CALGLPTPLWGIPGPIF. The CDR3 DNA is TGTGCTCTTGGCCTTCCTACGCCCCTCTGGGGGATACCGGGACCCATCTTT.

A note on this clone: This is likely an artifact of a read error, given a far larger clone one base away. The chain couples TRDV2 to TRDJ1, with 8 bases fitting TRDD3. CDR3 length equals 17 residues. CDR1 GEAIGNYY and CDR2 EKD come from the germline V gene. V was clipped by 0 bases and J by 0 bases; unmatched bases: 8. CDR3 nucleotide sequence: TGTGCCTGTGACACCCCTGGGGGACCGCGGTACACCGATAAACTCATCTTT. Residues: CACDTPGGPRYTDKLIF.

In regard to this clone: A much larger clone sits a single nucleotide away, making a read error possible. CDR3 in amino acids: CALGGALGDTWQHTDKLIF. Written as DNA, the CDR3 is TGTGCTCTTGGGGGGGCCCTGGGGGATACGTGGCAGCACACCGATAAACTCATCTTT. V usage is TRDV1 and J usage is TRDJ1; 12 bases are shared with TRDD3. The CDR3 has 19 residues. J was trimmed by 0 bases and V by 4 bases; bases with no gene match: 12. Germline-derived CDR1 and CDR2 are TSWWSYY and QGS.

Regarding this clone: It is likely a read error: a sequence one base away is far more abundant. This same CDR3 is encoded by further DNA sequences in the sample. J is TRDJ1 and V is TRDV1, with TRDD3 matching over 12 bases. The CDR3 has 20 amino acids. The V gene's germline CDR1 is TSWWSYY and CDR2 QGS. V was clipped by 0 bases and J by 4 bases; unmatched bases: 15. CDR3 sequence reads: CALGELGLPVLGDTNDKLIF. Written as DNA, the CDR3 is TGTGCTCTTGGGGAACTGGGACTTCCAGTACTGGGGGATACTAACGATAAACTCATCTTT.

Details on this clone: This probably arose from a read error, given a far larger clone one base away. The chain couples TRDV1 to TRDJ1; TRDD3 matches at 7 bases. CDR1 is TSWWSYY and CDR2 is QGS in the germline V gene. V trimming: 4 bases; J trimming: 0 bases; junction bases outside the gene matches: 17. The CDR3 is made up of 19 amino acids. The CDR3 nucleotides read TGTGCTCTTGGGGGAATCTCCCCGTACTGGGGTCGGGACACCGATAAACTCATCTTT. Residues: CALGGISPYWGRDTDKLIF.

Regarding this clone: At one end the junction does not follow the germline gene, possibly because of a read error. The chain uses TRDV1 and TRDJ1; 9 bases align to TRDD3. The CDR3 spans 19 residues. Germline lookup yields CDR1 TSWWSYY and CDR2 QGS. The CDR3 protein is CALGPPVNWGTSWGDQLIF. CDR3 in DNA: TGTGCTCTTGGGCCACCAGTGAACTGGGGGACCTCCTGGGGCGATCAACTCATCTTT.

By share, this clone ranks as large (0.1 to 1%). The sample holds other DNA sequences that translate to the same CDR3. The V gene is TRDV3, the J gene TRDJ1; 9 bases align to TRDD3. From germline, CDR1 is TVYSNPD and CDR2 GDNSRS (reference sequence). The CDR3 runs 18 residues. The CDR3 sequence is CASLAPTGGPFRGDKLIF. The CDR3 nucleotides are TGTGCGTCCCTAGCCCCTACTGGGGGACCCTTTAGGGGCGATAAACTCATCTTT. The full variable domain, in which reference TRDV3 and TRDJ1 provide the parts outside the CDR3, is CDKVTQSSPDQTVASGSEVVLLCTYDTVYSNPDLFWYRIRPDYSFQFVFYGDNSRSEGADFTQGRFSVKHILTQKAFHLVISPVRTEDSATYYCASLAPTGGPFRGDKLIFGKGTRVTVEP.

This clone is large. This CDR3 is also generated by other DNA sequences in the sample. This chain joins TRDV1 and TRDJ1; 8 bases are shared with TRDD3. The CDR3 spans 21 residues. V shed 0 bases and J 0 bases; nucleotides not matched to a gene: 18. Looked up from germline, CDR1 is TSWWSYY and CDR2 is QGS. The CDR3 protein is CALGELYPSLGGPLYTDKLIF. The DNA of the CDR3 is TGTGCTCTTGGGGAACTGTACCCCTCACTGGGGGGACCTCTGTACACCGATAAACTCATCTTT.

Only a few counts were recorded for this clone. The chain recombines TRDV1 with TRDJ1; 11 nucleotides match TRDD3. In germline, CDR1 is TSWWSYY, CDR2 QGS. This CDR3 is built from 20 residues. The junction had 17 bases not matched to a gene; V was cut back by 2 bases and J by 3 bases. CDR3 amino acids: CALGESLVVGGYGQSDKLIF. In nucleotides, the CDR3 is TGTGCTCTTGGGGAAAGCCTTGTCGTTGGGGGATACGGACAATCCGATAAACTCATCTTT.

This clone rates as hyperexpanded. The J gene is TRDJ1, while no V gene call was made; the table's D call of TRDD3 was not tested on the DNA. The CDR3 extends over 14 amino acids. CDR3 in amino acids: CSVLGERNTDKLIF. The CDR3 nucleotides read TGTTCGGTACTGGGGGAGAGAAACACCGATAAACTCATCTTT.

In its sample, this clone is large. The chain combines TRDV1 with TRDJ1; 12 bases align to TRDD3. V lost 8 bases, J lost 0 bases, and 16 bases stayed unmatched. The CDR3 is made up of 19 amino acids. The V gene's germline CDR1 is TSWWSYY and CDR2 QGS. The CDR3 protein is CALSRSLHWGIPYTDKLIF. The DNA of the CDR3 is TGTGCTCTTTCTCGCTCCCTGCACTGGGGGATACCGTACACCGATAAACTCATCTTT.

By share, this clone ranks as large (0.1 to 1%). The V gene is TRDV1, the J gene TRDJ1, with 8 bases fitting TRDD3. The germline V gene has CDR1 TSWWSYY and CDR2 QGS. The CDR3 totals 19 residues. With V trimmed by 7 bases and J by 1 base, 20 bases remained unmatched. The CDR3 DNA sequence: TGTGCTCTTGTGAATATGGGACGAACTGGGGGTACCTCCACCGATAAACTCATCTTT. As protein: CALVNMGRTGGTSTDKLIF.

By its share, this clone is hyperexpanded. This sequence joins TRDV2 and TRDJ1; 7 nucleotides agree with TRDD3. The germline CDR1 and CDR2 sequences are GEAIGNYY and EKD. There are 16 residues in the CDR3. After removal of 3 bases from V and 1 base from J, the junction contained 10 bases not matched to a gene. CDR3 region: CACDPRGGFGTDKLIF. The CDR3 nucleotides read TGTGCCTGTGACCCAAGAGGGGGATTCGGCACCGATAAACTCATCTTT.

Note on this clone: A far larger clone differs by one base, so this is likely a read error. The V and J genes are TRDV1 and TRDJ1, with no clear D. CDR3 size: 18 residues. CDR1 TSWWSYY and CDR2 QGS come from the germline V gene. The V and J ends lost 1 base and 2 bases respectively, with 20 bases between them. The CDR3 loop is CALGEPSLLSPWTDKLIF. For the CDR3, the DNA is TGTGCTCTTGGGGAACCCTCGTTACTGTCCCCTTGGACCGATAAACTCATCTTT.

In this sample, this clone turned up once. A far larger clone is off by one base, so a read error is likely. Within the sample, other DNA sequences also encode this same CDR3. The chain joins TRDV1 to TRDJ1, with 8 positions matching TRDD3. Germline V gives CDR1 TSWWSYY, CDR2 QGS. CDR3 size: 22 residues. DNA for the CDR3: TGTGCTCTTGGGGAAGTATGGCCTTCTCCATACTGGGGGGAACACTACACCGATAAACTTATCTTT. Translation: CALGEVWPSPYWGEHYTDKLIF.